These T cell receptor beta chains were read from a single sample in a study of shared clonotypes between healthy human individuals. Profiling relied on immunoSEQ multiplex PCR, and the TCRdb table lists in-frame clones only, not all of them. Of a few million clones in the sample, 85% to 95% were seen once. Sequences were obtained from naive CD4+ T cells from PBMCs. Every receptor here comes from a young man in good health. Some clones in this sample may be carry-over from other donors' samples. The CDR3 runs from the conserved cysteine through the conserved F or W.

TRBV29-1	TRBJ2-4	CSVEVNIRGGIQYF
TRBV9	TRBJ1-2	CASSVQGQGSYGYTF
TRBV25-1	TRBJ2-7	CASSSYEQYF
TRBV7-3	TRBJ1-2	CASSLGPTNYGYTF
TRBV7-9	TRBJ2-3	CASRLSTDTQYF
TRBV5-1	TRBJ2-7	CASSLGQEWDEQYF
TRBV19	TRBJ1-5	CASTMSGEGQPQHF
TRBV7-9	TRBJ2-7	CASSLPVMQGTYEQYF
TRBV7-3	TRBJ2-3	CASSATGYSDTQYF
TRBV5-1	TRBJ1-4	CASSLAGEAAEKLFF
TRBV14	TRBJ2-7	CASSESPLAGREQYF
TRBV5-1	TRBJ2-5	CASSLVLRGREETQYF
TRBV20-1	TRBJ2-1	CSAANNNEQFF
TRBV7-2	TRBJ2-1	CASSLGGASNEQFF
TRBV27	TRBJ2-7	CASSPRLRLAGIYEQYF
TRBV5-1	TRBJ2-1	CASSSDPYNEQFF
TRBV28	TRBJ1-5	CASSLSSGRSQQPQHF
TRBV30	TRBJ1-3	CAWGTGVGNTIYF
TRBV19	TRBJ1-4	CASTARGGQRGEKLFF
TRBV5-1	TRBJ2-1	CASSLRRGSGSNEQFF
TRBV30	TRBJ1-3	CAWSVGTSGNTIYF
TRBV11-2	TRBJ2-2	CASSRGYTGELFF
TRBV28	TRBJ1-2	CASSSGGRVDGYTF
TRBV5-1	TRBJ1-1	CASRLSVNTEAFF
TRBV5-1	TRBJ2-5	CASSSGGGETQYF
TRBV2	TRBJ2-6	CATLWGRSGANVLTF
TRBV7-2	TRBJ2-2	CASRRDVGNTGELFF
TRBV30	TRBJ1-4	CAWGGTGATNEKLFF
TRBV5-4	TRBJ2-2	CASRPPGAGELFF
TRBV7-9	TRBJ2-1	CASSPNRDNEQFF
TRBV5-4	TRBJ1-2	CASRTGTGSNYGYTF
TRBV10-1	TRBJ2-1	CASSTSGKVDEQFF
TRBV5-1	TRBJ2-1	CASSTAATYNEQFF
TRBV19	TRBJ1-2	CASSTSGLLNYGYTF
TRBV29-1	TRBJ1-2	CSVEDLPGQAVGYTF
TRBV21-1	TRBJ2-1	CASSMRGPCFYNEQFF
TRBV25-1	TRBJ2-3	CASSEGLLIADTQYF
TRBV11-2	TRBJ1-4	CASNSLQGKGVEKLFF
TRBV7-9	TRBJ1-6	CASSLGGFDSPLHF
TRBV4-3	TRBJ2-7	CASSHLTGGIGNEQYF
TRBV19	TRBJ1-5	CASSPLSNQPQHF
TRBV28	TRBJ1-2	CASRATGGYGYTF
TRBV7-9	TRBJ1-4	CASSPWGATNEKLFF
TRBV28	TRBJ1-4	CASSLDWDRLNEKLFF
TRBV5-1	TRBJ2-1	CASSLVGGGRNEQFF
TRBV9	TRBJ2-1	CASSFSGQIYNEQFF
TRBV19	TRBJ1-1	CASSSSSRAFF
TRBV4-3	TRBJ2-7	CASSQGAGLAHCEQYF
TRBV18	TRBJ2-7	CASSPSLNRGLREQYF
TRBV9	TRBJ2-6	CASSLRAGGASGANVLTF
TRBV9	TRBJ2-5	CASSARTDIQETQYF